The rows below give T cell receptor beta chains drawn from one sample of a study of T cells in Graves' hyperthyroidism and ophthalmopathy. TCRdb reprocessed the multiplex PCR reads with MiXCR, giving one entry per CDR3 protein. This repertoire shows approximately 95,000 distinct CDR3 sequences, 35% to 50% found once; its top ten account for about 9.4%. Sequenced input: peripheral blood or thyroid tissue (not recorded which). Receptor source: a woman in her twenties or thirties with Graves' hyperthyroidism. The CDR3 runs from the conserved cysteine through the conserved F or W. A D gene is named only where the DNA matches it firmly. Clone size, where shown, is once, few, many, or a class for clones that have expanded.

D gene: TRBD2
clone size: many
V gene: TRBV5-8
J gene: TRBJ2-5
CDR3 protein: CASSSRLAGVRETQYF
CDR3 DNA: TGTGCCAGCAGCTCCCGACTAGCGGGAGTCCGAGAGACCCAGTACTTC

D gene: TRBD2
clone size: many
V gene: TRBV9
J gene: TRBJ2-5
CDR3 protein: CASSVDASGEETQYF
CDR3 DNA: TGTGCCAGCAGCGTAGACGCTAGCGGAGAAGAGACCCAGTACTTC

D gene: NA
clone size: many
V gene: TRBV9
J gene: TRBJ2-5
CDR3 protein: CASSVVPRETQYF
CDR3 DNA: TGTGCCAGCAGCGTAGTCCCACGCGAGACCCAGTACTTC

D gene: TRBD2
clone size: medium-sized
V gene: TRBV7-9
J gene: TRBJ2-5
CDR3 protein: CASSARGGETQYF
CDR3 DNA: TGTGCCAGCAGCGCCCGGGGGGGAGAGACCCAGTACTTC

D gene: NA
clone size: many
V gene: TRBV15
J gene: TRBJ1-6
CDR3 protein: CATGSVNSPLHF
CDR3 DNA: TGTGCCACAGGCTCGGTGAATTCACCCCTCCACTTT

D gene: NA
clone size: many
V gene: TRBV4-1
J gene: TRBJ1-1
CDR3 protein: CASRGGDTEAFF
CDR3 DNA: TGCGCCAGCCGAGGAGGGGACACTGAAGCTTTCTTT

D gene: TRBD1
clone size: few
V gene: TRBV9
J gene: TRBJ2-5
CDR3 protein: CASSAGDSAFLETQYF
CDR3 DNA: TGTGCCAGCAGCGCCGGGGACAGCGCCTTTTTAGAGACCCAGTACTTC

D gene: NA
clone size: NA
V gene: TRBV15
J gene: TRBJ1-4
CDR3 protein: CATSSGPEGEKLFF
CDR3 DNA: TGTGCCACCAGCAGCGGCCCTGAGGGGGAAAAACTGTTTTTT

D gene: TRBD2
clone size: NA
V gene: TRBV27
J gene: TRBJ2-7
CDR3 protein: CASRPLAGAYEQYF
CDR3 DNA: TGTGCCAGCAGACCACTAGCGGGAGCATACGAGCAGTACTTC

D gene: NA
clone size: many
V gene: TRBV5-4
J gene: TRBJ2-3
CDR3 protein: CASRGGGGDTQYF
CDR3 DNA: TGTGCCAGCAGGGGAGGCGGAGGCGATACGCAGTATTTT

D gene: NA
clone size: NA
V gene: TRBV9
J gene: TRBJ2-5
CDR3 protein: CASSAQAGVQETQYF
CDR3 DNA: TGTGCCAGCAGCGCCCAAGCCGGGGTTCAAGAGACCCAGTACTTC

D gene: TRBD2
clone size: NA
V gene: TRBV7-2
J gene: TRBJ2-7
CDR3 protein: CASSSLAGYEQYF
CDR3 DNA: TGTGCCAGCAGCTCACTAGCGGGCTACGAGCAGTACTTC

D gene: NA
clone size: NA
V gene: TRBV19
J gene: TRBJ1-1
CDR3 protein: CASRRAGNGRTEAFF
CDR3 DNA: TGTGCCAGTAGAAGAGCGGGAAATGGGAGAACTGAAGCTTTCTTT

D gene: NA
clone size: many
V gene: TRBV28
J gene: TRBJ1-2
CDR3 protein: CASSPILMEVYGYTF
CDR3 DNA: TGTGCCAGCAGTCCGATTCTCATGGAGGTCTATGGCTACACCTTC

D gene: NA
clone size: many
V gene: TRBV2
J gene: TRBJ2-3
CDR3 protein: CASRAGGADTQYF
CDR3 DNA: TGTGCCAGCAGGGCAGGGGGGGCAGATACGCAGTATTTT

D gene: NA
clone size: many
V gene: TRBV7-4
J gene: TRBJ1-2
CDR3 protein: CASSLRASGFGNGYTF
CDR3 DNA: TGTGCCAGCAGCTTACGGGCCAGCGGTTTTGGGAATGGCTACACCTTC

D gene: TRBD2
clone size: many
V gene: TRBV3-1
J gene: TRBJ2-2
CDR3 protein: CASSQTSAGELFF
CDR3 DNA: TGTGCCAGCAGCCAAACTAGCGCCGGGGAGCTGTTTTTT

D gene: NA
clone size: many
V gene: TRBV2
J gene: TRBJ1-5
CDR3 protein: CASSGQLTGNQPQHF
CDR3 DNA: TGTGCCAGCAGTGGACAGCTCACGGGCAATCAGCCCCAGCATTTT

D gene: TRBD1
clone size: many
V gene: TRBV3-1
J gene: TRBJ2-2
CDR3 protein: CASSPGTVNTGELFF
CDR3 DNA: TGTGCCAGCAGTCCCGGGACAGTCAACACCGGGGAGCTGTTTTTT

D gene: TRBD1
clone size: NA
V gene: TRBV24-1
J gene: TRBJ2-2
CDR3 protein: CATSGAGTEHTGEPFF
CDR3 DNA: TGTGCCACCAGTGGCGCCGGGACAGAGCACACCGGGGAGCCGTTTTTT

D gene: TRBD2
clone size: NA
V gene: TRBV6-5
J gene: TRBJ2-3
CDR3 protein: CASSQEPGGSFWDTQYF
CDR3 DNA: TGTGCCAGCAGCCAAGAGCCGGGCGGGAGTTTTTGGGATACGCAGTATTTT

D gene: NA
clone size: NA
V gene: TRBV20-1
J gene: TRBJ2-2
CDR3 protein: CSASGQRVSGANVLTFGAGELFF
CDR3 DNA: NA

D gene: NA
clone size: NA
V gene: TRBV24-1
J gene: TRBJ2-1
CDR3 protein: CATSDLRRHNEQFF
CDR3 DNA: TGTGCCACCAGTGATTTGCGGCGGCACAATGAGCAGTTCTTC

D gene: NA
clone size: many
V gene: TRBV12-3/TRBV12-4
J gene: TRBJ2-5
CDR3 protein: CASSFDRRGPRRETQYF
CDR3 DNA: TGTGCCAGCAGTTTCGACCGGCGGGGACCACGAAGAGAGACCCAGTACTTC

D gene: NA
clone size: NA
V gene: TRBV9
J gene: TRBJ1-5
CDR3 protein: CAGSVGGSRVVNQPQHF
CDR3 DNA: TGTGCCGGCAGCGTAGGGGGGAGCCGGGTGGTAAATCAGCCCCAGCATTTT

D gene: TRBD2
clone size: NA
V gene: TRBV28
J gene: TRBJ2-7
CDR3 protein: CVSSLGELAGDPYEQYF
CDR3 DNA: TGTGTCAGCAGTTTAGGAGAACTAGCGGGAGACCCCTACGAGCAGTACTTC

D gene: TRBD1
clone size: many
V gene: TRBV2
J gene: TRBJ1-5
CDR3 protein: CASQQGVRNSNQPQHF
CDR3 DNA: TGTGCCAGCCAGCAGGGGGTTCGAAATAGCAATCAGCCCCAGCATTTT

D gene: NA
clone size: many
V gene: TRBV7-8
J gene: TRBJ2-7
CDR3 protein: CASSLRIRAGEIEQYF
CDR3 DNA: TGTGCCAGCAGCTTAAGGATTCGGGCAGGGGAAATCGAGCAGTACTTC

D gene: TRBD1
clone size: few
V gene: TRBV15
J gene: TRBJ2-7
CDR3 protein: CATSSVTGGEQYF
CDR3 DNA: TGTGCCACCAGCAGCGTCACAGGGGGCGAGCAGTACTTC

D gene: NA
clone size: many
V gene: TRBV30
J gene: TRBJ1-5
CDR3 protein: CAWSVRNQPQHF
CDR3 DNA: TGTGCCTGGAGTGTGCGGAATCAGCCCCAGCATTTT

D gene: TRBD2
clone size: many
V gene: TRBV7-2
J gene: TRBJ2-7
CDR3 protein: CASSNGRGGEQYF
CDR3 DNA: TGTGCCAGCAGCAATGGGAGGGGCGGGGAGCAGTACTTC

D gene: TRBD2
clone size: many
V gene: TRBV5-6
J gene: TRBJ2-3
CDR3 protein: CASSSGLDGDTQYF
CDR3 DNA: TGTGCCAGCAGCTCAGGACTAGATGGAGATACGCAGTATTTT

D gene: TRBD1
clone size: many
V gene: TRBV7-9
J gene: TRBJ2-5
CDR3 protein: CASRPGGMVETQYF
CDR3 DNA: TGTGCCAGCAGACCAGGGGGCATGGTAGAGACCCAGTACTTC

D gene: NA
clone size: NA
V gene: TRBV19
J gene: TRBJ1-1
CDR3 protein: CASTPPRAVEAFF
CDR3 DNA: TGTGCCAGTACTCCCCCCAGGGCAGTGGAAGCTTTCTTT

D gene: NA
clone size: few
V gene: TRBV2
J gene: TRBJ1-6
CDR3 protein: CASAGQNNSPLHF
CDR3 DNA: TGTGCCAGCGCTGGCCAGAATAATTCACCCCTCCACTTT

D gene: NA
clone size: many
V gene: TRBV25-1
J gene: TRBJ1-1
CDR3 protein: CASRGGPTEAFF
CDR3 DNA: TGTGCCAGCAGGGGAGGGCCCACTGAAGCTTTCTTT

D gene: TRBD1
clone size: NA
V gene: TRBV20-1
J gene: TRBJ1-2
CDR3 protein: CSARLAAGGAGGYTF
CDR3 DNA: TGCAGTGCCAGACTAGCGGCAGGGGGCGCAGGCGGCTACACCTTC

D gene: TRBD1
clone size: NA
V gene: TRBV15
J gene: TRBJ2-7
CDR3 protein: CATSSRDRGSEQYF
CDR3 DNA: TGTGCCACCAGCAGTCGGGACAGGGGGTCCGAGCAGTACTTC

D gene: NA
clone size: NA
V gene: TRBV15
J gene: TRBJ1-1
CDR3 protein: CATSSDQGPWTEAFF
CDR3 DNA: TGTGCCACCAGCAGTGATCAGGGGCCGTGGACTGAAGCTTTCTTT

D gene: NA
clone size: NA
V gene: TRBV10-3
J gene: TRBJ1-4
CDR3 protein: CAISEPGNEKLFF
CDR3 DNA: TGTGCCATCAGTGAGCCCGGGAATGAAAAACTGTTTTTT

D gene: TRBD1
clone size: many
V gene: TRBV7-3
J gene: TRBJ2-5
CDR3 protein: CASSLTGKGAFLETQYF
CDR3 DNA: TGTGCCAGCAGCTTAACGGGGAAGGGGGCTTTTTTGGAGACCCAGTACTTC

D gene: TRBD2
clone size: many
V gene: TRBV7-3
J gene: TRBJ2-3
CDR3 protein: CASSLRGGLASTDTQYF
CDR3 DNA: TGTGCCAGCAGCTTAAGGGGAGGGCTAGCAAGCACAGATACGCAGTATTTT

D gene: NA
clone size: many
V gene: TRBV20-1
J gene: TRBJ1-1
CDR3 protein: CSAPENTEAFF
CDR3 DNA: TGCAGTGCTCCAGAGAACACTGAAGCTTTCTTT

D gene: NA
clone size: once
V gene: TRBV15
J gene: TRBJ2-5
CDR3 protein: CATSRDWAGETQYF
CDR3 DNA: TGTGCCACCAGCAGAGATTGGGCAGGGGAGACCCAGTACTTC

D gene: NA
clone size: many
V gene: TRBV6-5
J gene: TRBJ2-7
CDR3 protein: CASTEGGAFTYEQYF
CDR3 DNA: TGTGCCAGCACTGAGGGGGGTGCGTTTACCTACGAGCAGTACTTC